The rows below give T cell receptor beta chains drawn from one sample of a study of blood T cell repertoires in COVID-19. Profiled with immunoSEQ multiplex PCR; TCRdb holds only in-frame clones, not every one. The data show 250,000 to 300,000 clones, approximately 91% seen once. Sequencing was performed on peripheral blood. These receptors were obtained from a man aged 50-60 years with acute or convalescent COVID-19. Each CDR3 is given with its conserved first and last residue. D genes are given only for firm matches.

length: 16; D: NA; V: TRBV9; J: TRBJ2-2; DNA: TGTGCCAGCAGCCCTCGGACTAACTCGAACACCGGGGAGCTGTTTTTT; CDR3: CASSPRTNSNTGELFF
length: 13; D: NA; V: TRBV11-1; J: TRBJ2-2; DNA: TGTGCCAGCAGTCCCGTGGCTTCGGGGGAGCTGTTTTTT; CDR3: CASSPVASGELFF
length: 15; D: TRBD1; V: TRBV9; J: TRBJ2-1; DNA: TGTGCCAGCAGCTTTCGGACAGGGGGCATTTATGAGCAGTTCTTC; CDR3: CASSFRTGGIYEQFF
length: 19; D: TRBD2; V: TRBV24-1; J: TRBJ2-4; DNA: TGTGCCACCAGTCCACCAGGGGCTAGCGGGGCTTTAGCCAAAAACATTCAGTACTTC; CDR3: CATSPPGASGALAKNIQYF
length: 14; D: NA; V: TRBV5-1; J: TRBJ2-3; DNA: TGCGCCAGCAGCTTGGCCGCAGGGCTAGATACGCAGTATTTT; CDR3: CASSLAAGLDTQYF
length: 15; D: NA; V: TRBV6-5; J: TRBJ2-7; DNA: TGTGCCAGCAGCCCATTCAAGATTGGGCCTTACGAGCAGTACTTC; CDR3: CASSPFKIGPYEQYF
length: 13; D: NA; V: TRBV12-3/TRBV12-4; J: TRBJ1-1; DNA: TGTGCCAGCAGTTTGTGGGGGCGCACTGAAGCTTTCTTT; CDR3: CASSLWGRTEAFF
length: 15; D: TRBD1; V: TRBV7-9; J: TRBJ1-4; DNA: TGTGCCAGCACTTCCCGGGACAGGGGGAATGAAAAACTGTTTTTT; CDR3: CASTSRDRGNEKLFF
length: 15; D: TRBD1; V: TRBV27; J: TRBJ1-5; DNA: TGTGCCAGCAGTAACAGGGGGCTCGGAGAAGGGCCCCAGCATTTT; CDR3: CASSNRGLGEGPQHF
length: 15; D: TRBD1; V: TRBV10-2; J: TRBJ1-4; DNA: TGCGCCAGCAGTGATTCAGGGGGCCCTTCTTTGGGACTGTTTTTT; CDR3: CASSDSGGPSLGLFF
length: 15; D: TRBD2; V: TRBV9; J: TRBJ2-5; DNA: TGTGCCAGCAGCGTAGCGCCTAGCGGGGGAGAGACCCAGTACTTC; CDR3: CASSVAPSGGETQYF
length: 14; D: NA; V: TRBV6-6; J: TRBJ1-2; DNA: TGTGCCAGCAGTTATGAGGAGGGAGACTATGGCTACACCTTC; CDR3: CASSYEEGDYGYTF
length: 16; D: NA; V: TRBV9; J: TRBJ1-6; DNA: TGTGCCAGCAGCGGTCAAGGTACCTATGGAGACTCACCCCTCCACTTT; CDR3: CASSGQGTYGDSPLHF
length: 16; D: NA; V: TRBV18; J: TRBJ2-2; DNA: TGTGCCAGCTCACCTTGGACTGCCCCGAACACCGGGGAGCTGTTTTTT; CDR3: CASSPWTAPNTGELFF
length: 15; D: NA; V: TRBV10-3; J: TRBJ1-6; DNA: TGTGCCATCAGTGACGGGAGCTCCTATAATTCACCCCTCCACTTT; CDR3: CAISDGSSYNSPLHF
length: 17; D: TRBD1; V: TRBV2; J: TRBJ2-1; DNA: TGTGCCAGCAGGGGACGCTTCGGGGACAGGGTAAGAGGTGAGCAGTTCTTC; CDR3: CASRGRFGDRVRGEQFF